Presented here are 25 T cell receptor beta chains from one specimen sequenced in a study of shared clonotypes between healthy human individuals. Sequenced by immunoSEQ multiplex PCR; TCRdb stores in-frame clones only, minus some. The data show more than 2 million clones, with roughly 95% seen just once and around 0.13% held by the top ten. The specimen was naive CD4+ T cells sorted from blood. Noted subset: CD45RA+ positively selected. These receptors all stem from a man between 18 and 29 years old in good health.

This clone was counted only a few times. Other nucleotide sequences from this sample produce the same CDR3. This chain joins TRBV6-5 and TRBJ2-5; no definite D call. This CDR3 comprises 12 residues. The germline V gene encodes CDR1 MNHEY and CDR2 SVGAGI. The V end was cut by 3 bases, the J end by 1 base, with 3 bases between. CDR3 in amino acids: CASSYGQETQYF. CDR3 coding DNA: TGTGCCAGCAGTTATGGCCAAGAGACCCAGTACTTC.

The chain employs TRBV11-2 and TRBJ1-1, with D maybe TRBD1 (5 bases). Looked up from germline, CDR1 is SGHAT and CDR2 is FQNNGV. This CDR3 has 16 residues. V shed 0 bases and J shed 0 bases, with 11 bases lying between them. CDR3 nucleotides: TGTGCCAGCAGCTTAGAAGGACAAATTTTGAACACTGAAGCTTTCTTT. This encodes CASSLEGQILNTEAFF.

This clone appeared once. The V gene is TRBV5-4, the J gene TRBJ1-1; D is undetermined. This CDR3 comprises 16 residues. Germline CDR1 reads SGHNT; CDR2 reads YYREEE (reference sequence). Between the trimmed V and J ends, which lost 4 bases and 0 bases, there was a span of 16 bases. As DNA, the CDR3 is TGTGCCAGCAGCCTAGACCGGTTTTCAATGAACACTGAAGCTTTCTTT. This translates into CASSLDRFSMNTEAFF.

A remark on this clone: This same CDR3 is encoded by further DNA sequences in the sample. This chain connects TRBV2 to TRBJ1-5, with 7 nucleotides matching TRBD1. V lost 5 bases, J lost 2 bases, and 3 bases stayed unmatched. CDR1 SNHLY and CDR2 FYNNEI come from the germline V gene. The CDR3 consists of 14 residues. The CDR3 here is CASSPGQGNQPQHF. The CDR3 DNA reads as TGTGCCAGCAGTCCTGGACAGGGCAATCAGCCCCAGCATTTT.

The chain couples TRBV6-1 to TRBJ1-4; TRBD1 is a possible D gene (6 bases). V lost 3 bases to trimming and J lost 6 bases, with 17 bases between them. The length of the CDR3 is 16 residues. Germline V gene sequence: CDR1 MNHNS, CDR2 SASEGT. CDR3 region: CASSDPSTGVYEKLFF. As DNA, the CDR3 is TGTGCCAGCAGTGACCCATCGACAGGAGTATATGAAAAACTGTTTTTT.

The chain recombines TRBV18 with TRBJ2-7; D is ambiguous. Germline V lookup: CDR1 KGHSH, CDR2 LQKENI. The CDR3 is 13 amino acids. The V end lost 6 bases, the J end lost 2 bases, and 11 bases lay between the germline ends. The CDR3: CASSLGPTYEQYF. Here the CDR3 DNA reads TGTGCCAGCTCCCTAGGTCCAACCTACGAGCAGTACTTC.

This chain links TRBV5-6 with TRBJ2-2; D gene unclear. The germline V gene encodes CDR1 SGHDT and CDR2 YYEEEE. Trimming shortened V by 3 bases and J by 0 bases, and 15 bases separated the two germline ends. The CDR3 totals 17 residues. The CDR3 bases are TGTGCCAGCAGCTCGGCCCGTATCCTAGCGAACACCGGGGAGCTGTTTTTT. It codes for CASSSARILANTGELFF.

This chain links TRBV4-1 with TRBJ2-7, with 7 bases fitting TRBD2. Germline V lookup: CDR1 MGHRA, CDR2 YSYEKL. V lost 4 bases and J lost 4; bases outside the gene matches: 7. This CDR3 spans 14 amino acids. Written as DNA, the CDR3 is TGCGCCAGCAGCCTCCTGGCGGGAGTATACGAGCAGTACTTC. This gives the protein CASSLLAGVYEQYF.

The CDR3 sequence: CASSLANQKSNSPLHF. DNA for the CDR3: TGTGCCAGCAGCTTGGCGAACCAGAAATCTAATTCACCCCTCCACTTT. The chain joins TRBV5-5 to TRBJ1-6, with D unclear. The V and J ends lost 0 bases and 6 bases respectively, with 13 bases between them. The CDR3 is made up of 16 amino acids. Germline assignment: CDR1 SGHKS and CDR2 YYEKEE (reference sequence).

The rearrangement uses TRBV30 and TRBJ2-7, with 8 nucleotides matching TRBD1. This CDR3 has 13 amino acids. With V trimmed by 4 bases and J by 2 bases, 4 bases remained unmatched. CDR1 is GTSNPN, CDR2 SVGIG, per germline (reference sequence). CDR3 in amino acids: CAWNTGGPYEQYF. The CDR3 nucleotides are TGTGCCTGGAACACAGGGGGTCCCTACGAGCAGTACTTC.

This clone was counted once. This chain uses TRBV6-5 with TRBJ2-5, with 8 positions matching TRBD1. With 5 bases clipped from V and 5 bases from J, the junction kept 7 bases outside the gene matches. The CDR3 is 14 residues long. Germline V CDR1 and CDR2: MNHEY, SVGAGI. CDR3 nucleotides: TGTGCCAGCAGTCTCGGACAGGGCAAGGAGACCCAGTACTTC. Its translation: CASSLGQGKETQYF.

The chain uses TRBV29-1 and TRBJ2-1, with D possibly called TRBD1 or TRBD2 (6 bases each). The CDR3 length is 14 residues. Germline V CDR1 and CDR2: SQVTM, ANQGSEA. The V and J ends lost 3 bases and 3 bases respectively, with 12 bases between them. The CDR3 region has the DNA TGCAGCGTTGAGGCTAGGGGGGTCTACAATGAGCAGTTCTTC. Translated: CSVEARGVYNEQFF.

The rearrangement uses TRBV14 and TRBJ1-2; D unclear. The CDR3 sequence is 14 residues long. The germline V gene has CDR1 SGHDN and CDR2 FVKESK. The V gene lost 1 base and the J gene lost 4 bases, with 10 bases spanning the gap. The CDR3 loop reads CASSQVDLSYGYTF. The CDR3 DNA is TGTGCCAGCAGCCAAGTCGATCTTTCCTATGGCTACACCTTC.

V is TRBV6-1 and J is TRBJ2-1; D call uncertain. CDR3 length: 12 residues. Germline-derived CDR1 and CDR2 are MNHNS and SASEGT. V lost 4 bases and J 9 bases, leaving 10 bases between the germline ends. The CDR3 nucleotides are TGTGCCAGCAGTGTGAGCGTTTTTGAGCAGTTCTTC. The encoded protein is CASSVSVFEQFF.

Details on this clone: The same CDR3 also results from other DNA sequences found in this sample. The chain carries TRBV5-1 and TRBJ1-2, with 8 bases lining up with TRBD1. J was trimmed by 4 bases and V by 3 bases; bases with no gene match: 5. This CDR3 is built from 14 residues. Germline V lookup: CDR1 SGHRS, CDR2 YFSETQ. CDR3 nucleotide sequence: TGCGCCAGCAGCTCCACAGGACAGGGCTATGGCTACACCTTC. Its protein is CASSSTGQGYGYTF.

With regard to this clone: The same CDR3 is also encoded by other DNA sequences in this sample. The chain employs TRBV7-2 and TRBJ2-7, with 10 nucleotides matching TRBD2. The V and J ends lost 5 bases and 3 bases, in that order; junction bases with no gene match: 4. This CDR3 has 14 amino acids. Germline-derived CDR1 and CDR2 are SGHTA and FQGNSA. The CDR3 nucleotides are TGTGCCAGCAGCGCTTTAGCGGGAGGCTACGAGCAGTACTTC. This codes for CASSALAGGYEQYF. Drawing the rest from reference TRBV7-2 and TRBJ2-7, the complete variable domain is GAGVSQSPSNKVTEKGKDVELRCDPISGHTALYWYRQSLGQGLEFLIYFQGNSAPDKSGLPSDRFSAERTGGSVSTLTIQRTQQEDSAVYLCASSALAGGYEQYFGPGTRLTVT.

CDR3 coding DNA: TGTGCCAGCTCACCTACAGGGGGCAGGGGTGAAAAACTGTTTTTT. The encoded protein is CASSPTGGRGEKLFF. The V call is TRBV18, the J call TRBJ1-4; 9 nucleotides line up with TRBD1. V shed 3 bases and J 7 bases; nucleotides not matched to a gene: 6. The CDR3 runs to 15 residues. The germline V gene has CDR1 KGHSH and CDR2 LQKENI.

This clone appeared a few times. The chain has TRBV19 and TRBJ1-1; 11 bases align to TRBD1. Germline CDR1 is LNHDA and CDR2 is SQIVND (reference sequence). With V trimmed by 4 bases and J by 6 bases, 7 bases remained unmatched. CDR3 length: 15 residues. CDR3 in DNA: TGTGCCAGTAGTACCGGGACAGGGGGGACTCCTGAAGCTTTCTTT. Encoded protein: CASSTGTGGTPEAFF.

This CDR3 is CASSSPPLNTGELFF. The CDR3 region has the DNA TGTGCCAGCAGCTCCCCCCCCCTTAACACCGGGGAGCTGTTTTTT. The chain has TRBV6-5 and TRBJ2-2; D not resolved. This CDR3 region has 15 residues. CDR1 is MNHEY, CDR2 SVGAGI, per germline. Trimming shortened V by 6 bases and J by 2 bases, and 13 bases separated the two germline ends.

Comments on this clone: The same CDR3 arises from other DNA sequences in this sample as well. V and J are TRBV4-3 and TRBJ2-3; 10 nucleotides match TRBD1. CDR3 length equals 12 residues. V gave up 3 bases and J gave up 9 bases; unmatched junction bases: 0. From germline, CDR1 is LGHNA and CDR2 YSLEER. The CDR3 protein is CASSQGQGTQYF. The CDR3 DNA reads TGCGCCAGCAGCCAGGGACAGGGGACGCAGTATTTT.

This clone turned up a few times. The same CDR3 is also encoded by other DNA sequences in this sample. The J gene is TRBJ2-2, the V gene TRBV6-5; 8 bases fit TRBD1. Germline trimming cut 6 bases from V and 1 base from J; bases unmatched to any gene: 1. This CDR3 has 14 amino acids. Germline V gene sequence: CDR1 MNHEY, CDR2 SVGAGI. CDR3 DNA sequence: TGTGCCAGCAGGGGGACAGGGAACACCGGGGAGCTGTTTTTT. Translated, it gives CASRGTGNTGELFF.

This clone was seen once. J is TRBJ2-5 and V is TRBV25-1; 8 nucleotides align to TRBD1. CDR3 size: 14 residues. Losses at the gene ends were 6 bases for V and 5 bases for J; bases not matched to a gene: 8. CDR1 and CDR2 (germline): MGHDK, SYGVNS. In DNA, the CDR3 is TGTGCCAGCAGACAACAGGGGGGAACGGAGACCCAGTACTTC. Translating it yields CASRQQGGTETQYF.

This sequence joins TRBV6-5 and TRBJ2-1, with D possibly matching TRBD2 (5 bases). Trimming took 6 bases from V and 0 from J, leaving 9 bases between them. Germline V gene sequence: CDR1 MNHEY, CDR2 SVGAGI. The CDR3 consists of 14 residues. CDR3 DNA: TGTGCCAGCAGATGGAGGAGCTCCTACAATGAGCAGTTCTTC. Protein product: CASRWRSSYNEQFF.

The chain recombines TRBV7-9 with TRBJ1-4; no clear D. This CDR3 region has 16 residues. Trimming cost V 0 bases and J 0 bases, with 8 bases left between them. The germline gives CDR1 SEHNR, CDR2 FQNEAQ (reference sequence). CDR3 sequence (DNA): TGTGCCAGCAGCTTAGCCCAGGCCTCAACTAATGAAAAACTGTTTTTT. It specifies CASSLAQASTNEKLFF.

The chain employs TRBV10-1 and TRBJ2-5, with D uncertain. Germline V lookup: CDR1 WNHNN, CDR2 SYGVQD (reference sequence). CDR3 length: 17 amino acids. V was cut by 2 bases and J by 0 bases, with 16 bases left in between. CDR3 nucleotide sequence: TGCGCCAGCAGTGAGGGGTACCCGATGAAAAACCAAGAGACCCAGTACTTC. Translating gives CASSEGYPMKNQETQYF.